The 6 T cell receptor beta chains given below trace back to one sample, sequenced in a study of cytomegalovirus exposure and HLA in healthy donors. The PCR ran on 60 Vbeta and 13 Jbeta primers. Libraries were prepared by immunoSEQ multiplex PCR; TCRdb keeps only in-frame clonotypes and omits some of them. The table records some 130,000 clones, just under 80% of them present only once. Material: PBMCs. The receptors shown here come from a man aged 25-45 years in good health.

This chain links TRBV5-1 with TRBJ1-1, with 7 bases matching TRBD1. CDR3 length: 13 amino acids. CDR1 and CDR2 (germline): SGHRS, YFSETQ. V was clipped by 4 bases and J by 5 bases; unmatched bases: 5. The CDR3 DNA sequence: TGCGCCAGCAGCCGGGGGACAGCTACTGAAGCTTTCTTT. Residues: CASSRGTATEAFF.

The chain joins TRBV28 to TRBJ1-5; D is perhaps TRBD1 (5 bases). With 8 bases removed from V and 6 bases from J, the gap between germline ends came to 14 bases. CDR1 MDHEN and CDR2 SYDVKM come from the germline V gene. The CDR3 spans 13 residues. The CDR3, as DNA: TGTGCCAGCCTTGGGAGGGGTAGTCAGCCCCAGCATTTT. As protein: CASLGRGSQPQHF.

This rearrangement joins TRBV2 to TRBJ2-1; 7 nucleotides match TRBD2. V lost 5 bases and J lost 0; bases outside the gene matches: 4. The CDR3 runs to 15 residues. The V gene's germline CDR1 is SNHLY and CDR2 FYNNEI. CDR3 protein: CASSQGGSSYNEQFF. CDR3 DNA sequence: TGTGCCAGCAGTCAGGGAGGGAGCTCCTACAATGAGCAGTTCTTC.

The chain uses TRBV28 and TRBJ1-5; 7 bases are shared with TRBD1. This CDR3 region has 15 residues. In germline, CDR1 is MDHEN, CDR2 SYDVKM. With 5 bases clipped from V and 7 bases from J, the junction kept 11 bases outside the gene matches. The CDR3 sequence: CASSRPETGKQPQHF. The CDR3 DNA is TGTGCCAGCAGTAGGCCCGAGACAGGGAAACAGCCCCAGCATTTT.

V is TRBV10-3 and J is TRBJ2-1; 13 positions agree with TRBD2. The V and J ends lost 2 bases and 10 bases, in that order; junction bases with no gene match: 5. This CDR3 contains 15 residues. Per germline, CDR1 ENHRY and CDR2 SYGVKD. CDR3 in DNA: TGTGCCATCAGTGAGGGACTAGCGGGAGATTGGGAGCAGTTCTTC. This gives the protein CAISEGLAGDWEQFF.

This chain joins TRBV14 and TRBJ1-2; D unclear. This CDR3 contains 12 residues. CDR1 and CDR2 (germline): SGHDN, FVKESK. V lost 5 bases, J lost 2 bases, and 6 bases lay in between. CDR3 in DNA: TGTGCCAGCAGCATGGGCAACTATGGCTACACCTTC. Translation gives CASSMGNYGYTF. Full variable domain (remainder filled in from reference TRBV14 and TRBJ1-2): EAGVTQFPSHSVIEKGQTVTLRCDPISGHDNLYWYRRVMGKEIKFLLHFVKESKQDESGMPNNRFLAERTGGTYSTLKVQPAELEDSGVYFCASSMGNYGYTFGSGTRLTVV.